This is a list of T cell receptor beta chains from one sample in a study of immune evolution from preneoplasia to lung adenocarcinoma. Clones were sequenced by immunoSEQ multiplex PCR, and TCRdb holds only the in-frame ones, with some missing. Of about 4,000 clones in the sample, approximately 85% were seen once. The sequencing input was FFPE adjacent normal lung tissue. The receptors originated from a donor at least 70 years old with lung adenocarcinoma. Both conserved end residues are part of each CDR3. Fields, in order: J gene, D gene, CDR3 length, V gene, CDR3 protein. D genes are given only for firm matches.

TRBJ2-3 TRBD1 14 TRBV18 CASSPDRERDTQYF
TRBJ2-7 - 12 TRBV29-1 CSVRDTFYEQYF
TRBJ1-1 - 15 TRBV4-3 CASSQAAGRDTEAFF
TRBJ1-6 - 13 TRBV10-1 CASREDSYSPLHF
TRBJ2-5 - 15 TRBV18 CASSPNEGFQETQYF
TRBJ2-7 - 15 TRBV4-1 CASSQIGTGPYEQYF
TRBJ2-3 - 12 TRBV7-2 CASSYHTDTQYF
TRBJ2-1 TRBD2 15 TRBV6-1 CASSRSLAGNNEQFF
TRBJ2-7 TRBD1 16 TRBV5-6 CASSQTRQGSLYEQYF
TRBJ2-7 - 14 TRBV28 CASSLRQERYEQYF
TRBJ1-3 - 14 TRBV5-1 CASSLEGSGNTIYF
TRBJ1-1 - 14 TRBV6-6 CASSYGGLNTEAFF
TRBJ1-2 - 14 TRBV9 CASSPTPGNYGYTF
TRBJ1-1 - 13 TRBV29-1 CSVSVGGDTEAFF
TRBJ2-4 - 15 TRBV19 CASQPGQATGGIQYF
TRBJ1-2 - 13 TRBV4-1 CASSQRAADGYTF
TRBJ1-2 - 14 TRBV5-8 CASSGTLHNYGYTF
TRBJ1-5 - 15 TRBV7-9 CASSPTMGGNQPQHF
TRBJ1-2 - 12 TRBV30 CAWSDGNYGYTF
TRBJ2-1 TRBD2 17 TRBV4-2 CASSQDKGGSSYNEQFF
TRBJ2-1 TRBD2 13 TRBV28 CASRTSGDNEQFF
TRBJ2-1 - 11 TRBV7-9 CASSPQDEQFF
TRBJ1-4 - 15 TRBV10-2 CASSEYDPSGEKLFF
TRBJ2-1 - 10 TRBV6-6 CASGSNEQFF
TRBJ2-5 - 13 TRBV6-6 CASSDSLSETQYF
TRBJ2-1 - 16 TRBV27 CASSSASALAYNEQFF
TRBJ2-7 - 11 TRBV30 CAWRLDYEQYF
TRBJ2-2 - 14 TRBV7-2 CASSLGLNTGELFF
TRBJ2-4 - 17 TRBV6-1 CASSESVLGMRLGIQYF
TRBJ1-1 - 17 TRBV4-1 CASSPPRGGVWNTEAFF
TRBJ2-5 - 14 TRBV4-2 CASSRSEYRETQYF
TRBJ2-7 TRBD1 14 TRBV13 CASSSGQGKDEQYF
TRBJ2-1 - 15 TRBV7-6 CASSHGEGSYNEQFF
TRBJ1-4 TRBD1 17 TRBV11-2 CASSLAPPGTGNEKLFF
TRBJ2-1 TRBD2 19 TRBV9 CASSVTMGGSGRRYNEQFF
TRBJ2-2 - 16 TRBV7-9 CASSLWRDLNTGELFF
TRBJ1-2 - 15 TRBV4-1 CASSQVGASGHGYTF
TRBJ2-1 TRBD2 13 TRBV7-9 CASTTSGRADQFF
TRBJ2-3 TRBD1 15 TRBV18 CASSLQGASTDTQYF